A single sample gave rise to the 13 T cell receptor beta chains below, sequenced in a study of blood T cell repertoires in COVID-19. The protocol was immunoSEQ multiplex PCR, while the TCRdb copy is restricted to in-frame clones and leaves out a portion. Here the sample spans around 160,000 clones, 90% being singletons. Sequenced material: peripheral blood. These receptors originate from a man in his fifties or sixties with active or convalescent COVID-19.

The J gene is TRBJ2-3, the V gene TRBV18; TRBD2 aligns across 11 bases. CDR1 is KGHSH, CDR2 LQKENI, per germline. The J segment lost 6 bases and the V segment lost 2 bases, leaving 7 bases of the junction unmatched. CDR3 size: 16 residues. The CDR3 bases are TGTGCCAGCTCACCAATGCTAGCGGGGGGTTCGGATACGCAGTATTTT. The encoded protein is CASSPMLAGGSDTQYF.

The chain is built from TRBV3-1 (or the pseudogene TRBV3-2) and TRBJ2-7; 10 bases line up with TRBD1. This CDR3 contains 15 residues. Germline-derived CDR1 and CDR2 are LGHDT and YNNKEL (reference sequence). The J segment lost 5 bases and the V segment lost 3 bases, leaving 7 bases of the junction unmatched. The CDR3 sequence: CASSHEGQGWDEQYF. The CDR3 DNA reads TGTGCCAGCAGCCACGAGGGACAGGGGTGGGACGAGCAGTACTTC.

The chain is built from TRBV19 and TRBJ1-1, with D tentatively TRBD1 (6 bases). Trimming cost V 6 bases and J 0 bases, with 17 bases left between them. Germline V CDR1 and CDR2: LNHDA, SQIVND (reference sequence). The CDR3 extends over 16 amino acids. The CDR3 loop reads CASSKDRRRLNTEAFF. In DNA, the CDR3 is TGTGCCAGTAGCAAAGACAGGCGCCGTCTGAACACTGAAGCTTTCTTT.

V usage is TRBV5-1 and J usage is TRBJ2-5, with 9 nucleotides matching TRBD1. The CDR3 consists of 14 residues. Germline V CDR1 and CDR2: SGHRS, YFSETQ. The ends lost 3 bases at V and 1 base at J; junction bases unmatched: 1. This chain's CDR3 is CASSWTGAQETQYF. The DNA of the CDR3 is TGCGCCAGCAGCTGGACAGGGGCCCAAGAGACCCAGTACTTC.

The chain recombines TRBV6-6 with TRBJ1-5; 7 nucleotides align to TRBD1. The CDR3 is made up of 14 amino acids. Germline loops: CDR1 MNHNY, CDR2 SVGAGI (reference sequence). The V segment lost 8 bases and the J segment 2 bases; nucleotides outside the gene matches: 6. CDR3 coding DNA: TGTGCCAGCGGGCAGGGGGATGGCAATCAGCCCCAGCATTTT. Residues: CASGQGDGNQPQHF.

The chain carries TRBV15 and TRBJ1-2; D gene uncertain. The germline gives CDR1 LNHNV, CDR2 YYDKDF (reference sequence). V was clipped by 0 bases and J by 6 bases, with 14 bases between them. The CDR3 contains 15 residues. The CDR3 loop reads CATSRDLVVINGYTF. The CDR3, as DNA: TGTGCCACCAGCAGAGATCTCGTAGTAATAAATGGCTACACCTTC.

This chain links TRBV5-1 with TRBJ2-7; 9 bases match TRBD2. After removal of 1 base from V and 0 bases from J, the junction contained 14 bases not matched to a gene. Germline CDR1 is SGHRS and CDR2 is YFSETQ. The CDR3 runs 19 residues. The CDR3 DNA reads TGCGCCAGCAGCTTGTCGACTAGCGGAGGGGGAGTTAACTCCTACGAGCAGTACTTC. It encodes CASSLSTSGGGVNSYEQYF. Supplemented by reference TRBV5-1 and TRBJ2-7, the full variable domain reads KAGVTQTPRYLIKTRGQQVTLSCSPISGHRSVSWYQQTPGQGLQFLFEYFSETQRNKGNFPGRFSGRQFSNSRSEMNVSTLELGDSALYLCASSLSTSGGGVNSYEQYFGPGTRLTVT.

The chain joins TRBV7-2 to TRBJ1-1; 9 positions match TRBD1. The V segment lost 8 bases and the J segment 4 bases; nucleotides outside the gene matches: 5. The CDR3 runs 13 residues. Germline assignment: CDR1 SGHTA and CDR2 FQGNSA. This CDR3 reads CASGTGMSTEAFF. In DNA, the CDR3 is TGTGCCAGCGGGACAGGGATGAGCACTGAAGCTTTCTTT.

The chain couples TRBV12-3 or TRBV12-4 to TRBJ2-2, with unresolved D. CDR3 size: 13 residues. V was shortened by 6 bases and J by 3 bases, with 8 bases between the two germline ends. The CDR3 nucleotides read TGTGCCAGCAGCTTCGAGCACACCGGGGAGCTGTTTTTT. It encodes CASSFEHTGELFF.

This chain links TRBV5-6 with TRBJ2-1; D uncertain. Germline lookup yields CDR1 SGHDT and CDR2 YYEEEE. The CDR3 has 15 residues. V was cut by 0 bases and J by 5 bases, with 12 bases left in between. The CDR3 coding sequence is TGTGCCAGCAGCTTGGCAGGTTGGTCTAACAATGAGCAGTTCTTC. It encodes CASSLAGWSNNEQFF.

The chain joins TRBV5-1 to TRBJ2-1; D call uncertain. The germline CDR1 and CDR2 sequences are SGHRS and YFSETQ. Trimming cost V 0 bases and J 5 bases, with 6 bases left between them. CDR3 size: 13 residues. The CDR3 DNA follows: TGCGCCAGCAGCTTGGGTAGCCACAATGAGCAGTTCTTC. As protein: CASSLGSHNEQFF.

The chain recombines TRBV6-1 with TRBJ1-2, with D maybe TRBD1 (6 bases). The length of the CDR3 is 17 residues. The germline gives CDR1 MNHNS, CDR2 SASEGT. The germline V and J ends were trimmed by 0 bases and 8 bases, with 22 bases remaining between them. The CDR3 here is CASSEAHSNQGRGGYTF. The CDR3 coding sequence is TGTGCCAGCAGTGAAGCTCACTCCAATCAGGGGAGGGGAGGCTACACCTTC.

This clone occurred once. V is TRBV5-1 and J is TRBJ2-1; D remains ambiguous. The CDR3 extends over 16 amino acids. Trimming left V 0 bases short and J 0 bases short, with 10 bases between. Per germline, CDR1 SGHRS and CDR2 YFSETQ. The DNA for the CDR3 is TGCGCCAGCAGCTTGGCCCCAGGAAGCTCCTACAATGAGCAGTTCTTC. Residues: CASSLAPGSSYNEQFF.